The T cell receptor beta chain described here comes from a study of blood T cells in healthy people across ages (dated by TCRdb to between 2015 and 2016). Regarding the study in general: Template switching captured roughly one uniquely barcoded TCR beta cDNA molecule per two T cells in model experiments. Using deep sequencing normalized with unique cDNA molecular identifiers, the study measured how TCR beta repertoire diversity changes with age. Donors were grouped into four age groups: young (average roughly 17 years), middle-aged (around 39), aged (62) and long-lived (approximately 81). The study analyzed two additional independent replicas of 1 million unique cDNA reads from the same blood draw for two donors, one aged 18 to 30 and one aged 80 or older.

On the study overall, not on this receptor specifically: Because profiling used bulk unsorted PBMCs, naive and antigen-experienced compartments could not be compared conclusively. A strong correlation was found between observed TCR beta diversity and the percentage of naive T cells measured by flow cytometry. The long-lived group showed more naive CD4+ T cells, fewer expanded clones and increased TCR diversity than the aged group, suggesting age selection. As age increased, observed TCR beta diversity per million T cells dropped in a roughly linear way, and a significant reduction was already evident by age 40. Estimates of total diversity based on one million sequenced T cells were considered lower bounds and underestimates. Because donor CMV infection status was unknown, age-related changes in expanded clonotypes were potentially confounded.

This clonotype appeared a few times. Its binding antigen is unknown. Base quality data are lacking; no much larger clone is found one base away. Systemically healthy Caucasian individuals from Russia, some 38 in total and aged about 6 to 90 years, were included as donors. Each donor gave roughly 9 milliliters of peripheral blood, drawn into EDTA-treated Vacutainer tubes. PBMCs were isolated by Ficoll-Paque density-gradient centrifugation, with at least 6 million obtained per sample. Trizol reagent was used to extract total RNA from the PBMCs, yielding at least 5.5 micrograms per sample. For every donor, flow cytometry on a PBMC aliquot measured the percentage of naive CD45RAhigh/CD27high T cells. Library preparation used 5' RACE. Sequencing was carried out with an Illumina HiSeq 2500. A second roughly 6 to 11 cycle PCR used a sample-barcoded 5' primer and a J-beta primer mix. Each TCR beta cDNA molecule received a unique molecular identifier from a template-switch 5' adaptor carrying 12 random nucleotides. At least 2.5 million CDR3-containing paired-end reads were obtained from each sample. All of the RNA was converted into first-strand cDNA using the Mint cDNA synthesis kit, with a TRBC-specific oligonucleotide serving as the primer. After uracil-DNA glycosylase treatment, a first 18-cycle PCR used universal primers M1SS and BC2_uni_R on all cDNA. From the authors' description of their analysis: For normalization, 1 million high-quality reads were randomly selected from each sample, with every read carrying a distinct molecular identifier. Reads with shared molecular identifiers were discarded instead of being binned into consensus sequences. CDR3 identification, clonotype clustering and error correction used MiTCR with a Q25 quality threshold and the strictest error-elimination algorithm. A nonparametric unseen species model with Euler transformation was used to estimate a lower bound on total TCR beta diversity. TCRdb itself trimmed the public reads at Q25 with fastp, ran MiXCR and retained productive beta chains. Rows are combined by CDR3 protein, so each entry shows the most common genes and DNA. The V and J calls were determined by TCRdb, not by the authors. The sample table records roughly 1 million distinct CDR3 sequences; about 23% of these occur just once. The top ten clonotypes cover 0.75% of the sample.

From the germline V gene, CDR1 is SQVTM and CDR2 is ANQGSEA. From the cysteine through the phenylalanine, the CDR3 covers 13 amino acids. The DNA shown is the 39-base CDR3, in frame from base 1. The germline ends are 9 bases apart after V is trimmed by 3 bases and J by 4 bases. These data are also associated with another study on T cells of mothers and their children. As that second study puts it: Nine systemically healthy Caucasian individuals, comprising three mothers and their six children, were included as donors. cDNA synthesis consumed the entire amount of extracted RNA, loaded at approximately 1.5 ug RNA in each 15 ul reaction. In the second PCR, the M1S primer added sample barcodes and 2-4 random nucleotides. More than 8 million TCR beta CDR3 reads were obtained from each mother, and 2.5 million to 3 million reads were obtained from each child. Thymic selection similarly shapes TCR recombination output in related and unrelated pairs, with minor effect from inherited differences. Normalized repertoire overlap was always found to be slightly, but never significantly, higher in related mother-child pairs than in unrelated mother-child pairs. With a sensitivity of 90 to 100 clones per million clonotypes, no persistent microchimeric T cell clones were detected. The study used deep NGS to compare TCR beta repertoires of mothers and children, seeking features distinguishing related mother-child pairs from unrelated individuals. Mothers averaged approximately 41 +/- 4 years of age and children averaged about 10 +/- 4 years. After adapter ligation was performed with NEBNext reagents, the libraries were sequenced on an Illumina HiSeq 2000 with 100+100 nt paired-end reads. To prevent cross-contamination, the mother and child libraries were prepared a month apart and were sequenced in separate runs. Each donor had between about 450,000 and 2,100,000 distinct TCR beta clonotypes identified. Naive TCR beta clonotypes were estimated from low-frequency clonotypes matched to each donor's FACS-determined naive share, without sorting.

The chain is encoded by TRBV29-1 joined to TRBJ2-2; the D segment cannot be called with confidence. The sequencing input was blood. The sequence was obtained from a girl aged 2 to 9 in good health. The CDR3 reads CSVDAETTGELFF. In nucleotide form, the sequence is TGCAGCGTTGATGCAGAAACCACCGGGGAGCTGTTTTTT.